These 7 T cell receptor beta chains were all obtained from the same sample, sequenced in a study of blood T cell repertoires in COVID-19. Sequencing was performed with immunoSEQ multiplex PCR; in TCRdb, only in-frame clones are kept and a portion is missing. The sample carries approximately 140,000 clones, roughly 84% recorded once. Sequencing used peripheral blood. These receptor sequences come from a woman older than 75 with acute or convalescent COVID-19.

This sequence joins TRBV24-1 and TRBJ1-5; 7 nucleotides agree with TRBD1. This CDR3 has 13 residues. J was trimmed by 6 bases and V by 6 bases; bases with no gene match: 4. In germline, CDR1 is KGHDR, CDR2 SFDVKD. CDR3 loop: CATSSTGSQPQHF. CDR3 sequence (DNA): TGTGCCACCAGTTCGACAGGGAGTCAGCCCCAGCATTTT.

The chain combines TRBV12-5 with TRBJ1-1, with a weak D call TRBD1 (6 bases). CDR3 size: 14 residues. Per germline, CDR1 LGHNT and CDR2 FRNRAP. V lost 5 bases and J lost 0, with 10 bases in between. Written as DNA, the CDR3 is TGTGCTAGTGGTCGACAGGCTATGAACACTGAAGCTTTCTTT. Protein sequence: CASGRQAMNTEAFF.

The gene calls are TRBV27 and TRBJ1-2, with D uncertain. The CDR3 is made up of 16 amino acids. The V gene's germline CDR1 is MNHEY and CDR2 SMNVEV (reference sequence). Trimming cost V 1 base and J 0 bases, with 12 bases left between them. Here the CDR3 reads CASSLYPGGPNYGYTF. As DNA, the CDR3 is TGTGCCAGCAGTTTATACCCCGGAGGCCCTAACTATGGCTACACCTTC.

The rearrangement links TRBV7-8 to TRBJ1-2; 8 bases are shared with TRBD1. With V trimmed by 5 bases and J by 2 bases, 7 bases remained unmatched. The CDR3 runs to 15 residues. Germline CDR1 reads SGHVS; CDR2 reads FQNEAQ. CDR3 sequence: CASSPSRTGNYGYTF. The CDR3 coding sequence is TGTGCCAGCAGCCCCTCCCGGACAGGGAACTATGGCTACACCTTC.

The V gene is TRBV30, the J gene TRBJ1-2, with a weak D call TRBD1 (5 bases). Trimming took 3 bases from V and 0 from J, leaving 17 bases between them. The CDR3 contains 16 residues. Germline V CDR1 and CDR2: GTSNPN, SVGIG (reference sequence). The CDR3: CAWRLGGAGTNYGYTF. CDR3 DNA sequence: TGTGCCTGGAGGTTGGGAGGGGCAGGAACTAACTATGGCTACACCTTC. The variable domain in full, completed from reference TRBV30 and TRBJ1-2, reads SQTIHQWPATLVQPVGSPLSLECTVEGTSNPNLYWYRQAAGRGLQLLFYSVGIGQISSEVPQNLSASRPQDRQFILSSKKLLLSDSGFYLCAWRLGGAGTNYGYTFGSGTRLTVV.

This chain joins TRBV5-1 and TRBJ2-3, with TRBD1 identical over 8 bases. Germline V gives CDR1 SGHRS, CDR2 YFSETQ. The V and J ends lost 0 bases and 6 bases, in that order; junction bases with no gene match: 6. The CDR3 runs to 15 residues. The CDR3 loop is CASSLVTGEADTQYF. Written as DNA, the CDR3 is TGCGCCAGCAGCTTGGTGACAGGGGAGGCGGATACGCAGTATTTT.

CDR3 sequence reads: CASSLLPASYNEQFF. The CDR3 nucleotides are TGTGCCAGCAGCCTACTACCCGCCTCCTACAATGAGCAGTTCTTC. The chain couples TRBV3-1 (or the pseudogene TRBV3-2) to TRBJ2-1; the D is unclear. CDR1 LGHDT and CDR2 YNNKEL come from the germline V gene (reference sequence). V lost 4 bases, J lost 0 bases, and 10 bases lay in between. The CDR3 length is 15 residues.